Below are 31 T cell receptor beta chains sequenced from a single sample in a study of blood T cell repertoires in COVID-19. The repertoire was sequenced with immunoSEQ multiplex PCR; TCRdb's copy has only in-frame clones and lacks some. Of 250,000 to 300,000 clones in the sample, over 75% were seen once. The specimen was peripheral blood. The receptors derive from a man aged 50 or older with active or convalescent COVID-19.

The rearrangement links TRBV7-3 to TRBJ2-3; 11 bases align to TRBD2. This CDR3 has 15 residues. V shed 6 bases and J 5 bases; nucleotides not matched to a gene: 7. Germline V gene data show CDR1 as SGHTA and CDR2 as FQGTGA. CDR3 protein: CASSTSGSRGDTQYF. The CDR3 coding sequence is TGTGCCAGCAGTACTAGCGGGAGTCGGGGAGATACGCAGTATTTT.

This chain joins TRBV2 and TRBJ2-7, with no clear D. The CDR3 consists of 14 residues. Trimming pared 3 bases from V and 3 bases from J, leaving 12 bases between. Germline loops: CDR1 SNHLY, CDR2 FYNNEI. This CDR3 reads CASSDPPGVYEQYF. CDR3 bases: TGTGCCAGCAGTGACCCCCCGGGTGTCTACGAGCAGTACTTC.

The V call is TRBV7-8, the J call TRBJ2-1, with 10 bases fitting TRBD2. With 3 bases clipped from V and 6 bases from J, the junction kept 8 bases outside the gene matches. The CDR3 runs to 16 residues. Germline CDR1 SGHVS, CDR2 FQNEAQ. CDR3 DNA sequence: TGTGCCAGCAGCTTCGGAGCGGGAGGGCCCGGCAATGAGCAGTTCTTC. Residues: CASSFGAGGPGNEQFF.

V usage is TRBV27 and J usage is TRBJ1-2; D is perhaps TRBD1 (5 bases). With 3 bases removed from V and 1 base from J, the gap between germline ends came to 6 bases. Germline CDR1 MNHEY, CDR2 SMNVEV (reference sequence). The CDR3 is 13 residues long. DNA for the CDR3: TGTGCCAGCAGTTTCGGGGGTAACTATGGCTACACCTTC. Translation: CASSFGGNYGYTF.

CDR3 sequence: CASSRTGTASNRAEQYF. For the CDR3, the DNA is TGTGCCAGCAGTCGTACCGGGACAGCGTCGAATCGGGCCGAGCAGTACTTC. The V call is TRBV28, the J call TRBJ2-7, with 7 bases lining up with TRBD1. Germline CDR1 MDHEN, CDR2 SYDVKM. This CDR3 has 17 residues. V lost 5 bases to trimming and J lost 6 bases; unmatched junction nucleotides: 19.

The chain is built from TRBV27 and TRBJ2-7; a possible D gene is TRBD2 (6 bases). Trimming left V 6 bases short and J 5 bases short, with 14 bases between. The CDR3 totals 13 residues. Looked up from germline, CDR1 is MNHEY and CDR2 is SMNVEV (reference sequence). CDR3 nucleotides: TGTGCCAGCAGCCACGGGAGTTCCGACGAGCAGTACTTC. Translation gives CASSHGSSDEQYF.

The chain recombines TRBV29-1 with TRBJ2-7; weak D call: TRBD2 (5 bases). CDR1 and CDR2 from the germline V gene are SQVTM and ANQGSEA. This CDR3 comprises 12 residues. V dropped 4 bases and J dropped 1 base, with 8 bases sitting between them. The CDR3 here is CSVAPGSYEQYF. CDR3 coding DNA: TGCAGCGTTGCTCCGGGGTCCTACGAGCAGTACTTC.

The chain is built from TRBV11-2 and TRBJ1-4; D not resolved. V was clipped by 0 bases and J by 8 bases, with 13 bases between them. This CDR3 spans 15 amino acids. The germline CDR1 and CDR2 sequences are SGHAT and FQNNGV. In DNA form, the CDR3 reads TGTGCCAGCAGCTTAGAGGCGGGCGCCGGGGAAAAACTGTTTTTT. Its protein is CASSLEAGAGEKLFF.

This CDR3 is CASSQGGLAGGYNEQFF. In nucleotides, the CDR3 is TGCGCCAGCAGCCAAGGGGGACTAGCGGGAGGCTACAATGAGCAGTTCTTC. The genes are TRBV4-1 and TRBJ2-1; 15 bases agree with TRBD2. This CDR3 is built from 17 residues. Germline CDR1 reads MGHRA; CDR2 reads YSYEKL. V lost 1 base to trimming and J lost 3 bases; unmatched junction nucleotides: 1.

V and J are TRBV18 and TRBJ1-1; TRBD1 might be the D (5 bases). The ends were cut back, 0 bases at V and 4 bases at J, with 18 bases in the middle. The CDR3 is 17 amino acids. Germline V gene data show CDR1 as KGHSH and CDR2 as LQKENI. The CDR3 DNA sequence: TGTGCCAGCTCACCACCGCGGGGCGGAGGGTTTGGCACTGAAGCTTTCTTT. Protein sequence: CASSPPRGGGFGTEAFF.

The V gene is TRBV28, the J gene TRBJ2-7, with D possibly matching TRBD1 (8 bases). Germline V lookup: CDR1 MDHEN, CDR2 SYDVKM. The V and J ends lost 5 bases and 6 bases respectively, with 20 bases between them. This CDR3 is 15 amino acids long. This CDR3 reads CASSKPSTGEGEQYF. The CDR3 DNA sequence: TGTGCCAGCAGTAAGCCCTCGACAGGGGAGGGCGAGCAGTACTTC.

V usage is TRBV6-1 and J usage is TRBJ2-3, with D perhaps matching TRBD1 (5 bases). Germline V gene lookup returns CDR1 MNHNS and CDR2 SASEGT. The CDR3 spans 15 residues. V lost 6 bases and J lost 3, with 16 bases in between. The CDR3 DNA sequence: TGTGCCAGCAGCCTCACAGGTGGGCGGACAGATACGCAGTATTTT. Translated: CASSLTGGRTDTQYF.

V usage is TRBV15 and J usage is TRBJ1-2, with 7 bases lining up with TRBD1. V shed 10 bases, J shed 0 bases, and the junction held 8 bases outside the gene matches. The CDR3 loop spans 14 amino acids. Germline loops: CDR1 LNHNV, CDR2 YYDKDF (reference sequence). CDR3 region: CAIARGVSNYGYTF. The DNA of the CDR3 is TGTGCCATAGCCAGGGGGGTTTCTAACTATGGCTACACCTTC.

The genes are TRBV7-2 and TRBJ2-3, with 11 positions matching TRBD2. Per germline, CDR1 SGHTA and CDR2 FQGNSA. The CDR3 has 16 residues. After removal of 5 bases from V and 5 bases from J, the junction contained 9 bases not matched to a gene. The CDR3 here is CASSQWTSGLVDTQYF. The DNA for the CDR3 is TGTGCCAGCAGCCAATGGACTAGCGGGCTGGTAGATACGCAGTATTTT. Based on the CDR3 plus reference TRBV7-2 and TRBJ2-3, the full variable domain is GAGVSQSPSNKVTEKGKDVELRCDPISGHTALYWYRQSLGQGLEFLIYFQGNSAPDKSGLPSDRFSAERTGGSVSTLTIQRTQQEDSAVYLCASSQWTSGLVDTQYFGPGTRLTVL.

The chain couples TRBV9 to TRBJ1-2, with unresolved D. The germline V and J ends were trimmed by 3 bases and 3 bases, with 12 bases remaining between them. From germline, CDR1 is SGDLS and CDR2 YYNGEE. The CDR3 has 14 residues. In nucleotides, the CDR3 is TGTGCCAGCAGCGCCCACGCGGGAGACTATGGCTACACCTTC. It encodes CASSAHAGDYGYTF.

This clone was seen just once. The chain links TRBV4-2 to TRBJ2-1, with 8 bases that match TRBD2. CDR1 and CDR2 (germline): LGHNA, YNFKEQ. Trimming took 1 base from V and 14 from J; bases not matched to a gene: 13. This CDR3 region has 15 residues. CDR3 DNA sequence: TGTGCCAGCAGCCAAGGGTCAAGAGCGGGAGCCGGAGAGTTCTTC. Protein: CASSQGSRAGAGEFF.

The V gene is TRBV5-1, the J gene TRBJ2-1; 15 bases align to TRBD2. The length of the CDR3 is 14 residues. The V gene's germline CDR1 is SGHRS and CDR2 YFSETQ. The V and J ends lost 7 bases and 9 bases, in that order; junction bases with no gene match: 5. CDR3 sequence: CASGLAGGQGEQFF. DNA for the CDR3: TGCGCCAGCGGACTAGCGGGAGGGCAGGGTGAGCAGTTCTTC.

This clone was seen more than once but under ten times. CDR3 sequence (DNA): TGTGCCAGCAGTCCGCCCGCCGGGGGGGCTAGAGGTGAAAAACTGTTTTTT. This encodes CASSPPAGGARGEKLFF. The V and J genes are TRBV28 and TRBJ1-4; a weak D match, TRBD1 (6 bases). Germline CDR1 and CDR2: MDHEN and SYDVKM. The CDR3 is 17 amino acids. V lost 5 bases and J lost 7, with 23 bases in between.

This chain uses TRBV6-5 with TRBJ2-3; D is perhaps TRBD2 (6 bases). The CDR3 is made up of 12 amino acids. V dropped 5 bases and J dropped 9 bases, with 12 bases sitting between them. Per the germline V gene, CDR1 is MNHEY and CDR2 is SVGAGI. The CDR3 region has the DNA TGTGCCAGCAGTCCCAGTGGGGGGACGCAGTATTTT. Translation gives CASSPSGGTQYF.

V gene TRBV11-2 combines with J gene TRBJ1-2, with D possibly TRBD1 on 5 matching bases. The CDR3 extends over 17 amino acids. Germline CDR1 reads SGHAT; CDR2 reads FQNNGV. Between the trimmed V and J ends, which lost 1 base and 0 bases, there was a span of 15 bases. The CDR3 spells CASSLAAGTTSNYGYTF. The CDR3 bases are TGTGCCAGCAGCTTAGCAGCAGGGACTACCTCTAACTATGGCTACACCTTC.

About this clone: This sample also contains other DNA sequences that code for the same CDR3. V and J are TRBV18 and TRBJ2-6, with D perhaps TRBD1 (5 bases). Looked up from germline, CDR1 is KGHSH and CDR2 is LQKENI. CDR3 length: 15 residues. V was clipped by 6 bases and J by 0 bases, with 9 bases between them. CDR3 nucleotides: TGTGCCAGCTCGGGGCCCTCCTCTGGGGCCAACGTCCTGACTTTC. This gives the protein CASSGPSSGANVLTF.

The gene calls are TRBV7-2 and TRBJ2-1, with TRBD2 matching 9 bases. This CDR3 contains 15 residues. The trim removed 5 bases at V and 4 bases at J, leaving 6 bases unmatched. Germline V lookup: CDR1 SGHTA, CDR2 FQGNSA. For the CDR3, the DNA is TGTGCCAGCAGCCTTAGCGGGAGCGTTTACAATGAGCAGTTCTTC. It specifies CASSLSGSVYNEQFF.

This chain uses TRBV7-9 with TRBJ2-1, with D tentatively TRBD2 (5 bases). Germline lookup yields CDR1 SEHNR and CDR2 FQNEAQ (reference sequence). The germline V and J ends were trimmed by 3 bases and 7 bases, with 16 bases remaining between them. This CDR3 comprises 15 residues. Written as DNA, the CDR3 is TGTGCCAGCAGCTTCTTAGCGACTGGTGGGAATGAGCAGTTCTTC. Translation: CASSFLATGGNEQFF.

Of note for this clone: Other DNA variants within this sample encode the same CDR3. The chain uses TRBV18 and TRBJ1-5, with 8 bases matching TRBD1. The CDR3 has 14 amino acids. Germline CDR1 reads KGHSH; CDR2 reads LQKENI. The trim removed 3 bases at V and 5 bases at J, leaving 3 bases unmatched. CDR3 DNA sequence: TGTGCCAGCTCACCGGGACAGGTTGATCAGCCCCAGCATTTT. Its translation: CASSPGQVDQPQHF.

Only a few counts were recorded for this clone. The chain links TRBV18 to TRBJ1-1; no definite D call. The CDR3 is 15 amino acids. Trimming cost V 3 bases and J 5 bases, with 16 bases left between them. Germline V lookup: CDR1 KGHSH, CDR2 LQKENI. This CDR3 is CASSPQAGGRTEAFF. CDR3 coding DNA: TGTGCCAGCTCACCCCAGGCAGGAGGCCGGACTGAAGCTTTCTTT.

A single count supports this clone. V usage is TRBV2 and J usage is TRBJ2-7; D might be TRBD1 (6 bases). The CDR3 is made up of 13 amino acids. Germline V CDR1 and CDR2: SNHLY, FYNNEI. The ends were cut back, 7 bases at V and 2 bases at J, with 12 bases in the middle. In nucleotides, the CDR3 is TGTGCCAGCATGCAGGGGCCTACCTACGAGCAGTACTTC. Translated: CASMQGPTYEQYF.

The sample holds a few counts of this clone. The chain carries TRBV10-3 and TRBJ1-3; D gene ambiguous. V shed 6 bases and J shed 0 bases, with 15 bases lying between them. The germline CDR1 and CDR2 sequences are ENHRY and SYGVKD. This CDR3 is 16 amino acids long. The CDR3 DNA follows: TGTGCCATCAGGCCGGGTACGGTGATCTCTGGAAACACCATATATTTT. It codes for CAIRPGTVISGNTIYF.

This chain joins TRBV11-2 and TRBJ2-7; weak D call: TRBD2 (6 bases). V shed 5 bases and J shed 4 bases, with 12 bases lying between them. CDR1 and CDR2 (germline): SGHAT, FQNNGV. The CDR3 loop spans 13 amino acids. The CDR3 region is CASSPISGYEQYF. In DNA form, the CDR3 reads TGTGCCAGCAGCCCCATCAGCGGGTACGAGCAGTACTTC.

The rearrangement uses TRBV2 and TRBJ2-1, with TRBD1 matching 10 bases. This CDR3 is built from 16 residues. The V and J ends lost 5 bases and 8 bases, in that order; junction bases with no gene match: 12. The germline V gene has CDR1 SNHLY and CDR2 FYNNEI. CDR3 region: CASSRDRGPLSDEQFF. The DNA for the CDR3 is TGTGCCAGCAGTAGGGACAGGGGACCACTAAGCGATGAGCAGTTCTTC.

V is TRBV4-1 and J is TRBJ2-1; D is undetermined. The CDR3 is made up of 14 amino acids. CDR1 is MGHRA and CDR2 is YSYEKL in the germline V gene. With 2 bases removed from V and 9 bases from J, the gap between germline ends came to 14 bases. The CDR3: CASSQSGFISEQFF. CDR3 coding DNA: TGCGCCAGCAGCCAATCAGGTTTTATCAGTGAGCAGTTCTTC.

V is TRBV11-2 and J is TRBJ2-3, with a weak D call TRBD2 (6 bases). Between the trimmed V and J ends, which lost 0 bases and 9 bases, there was a span of 22 bases. This CDR3 contains 17 residues. Germline CDR1 reads SGHAT; CDR2 reads FQNNGV. The CDR3 DNA follows: TGTGCCAGCAGCTTAGAAGAAGGCGGAGGGAGATCGGGGACGCAGTATTTT. Translation: CASSLEEGGGRSGTQYF.